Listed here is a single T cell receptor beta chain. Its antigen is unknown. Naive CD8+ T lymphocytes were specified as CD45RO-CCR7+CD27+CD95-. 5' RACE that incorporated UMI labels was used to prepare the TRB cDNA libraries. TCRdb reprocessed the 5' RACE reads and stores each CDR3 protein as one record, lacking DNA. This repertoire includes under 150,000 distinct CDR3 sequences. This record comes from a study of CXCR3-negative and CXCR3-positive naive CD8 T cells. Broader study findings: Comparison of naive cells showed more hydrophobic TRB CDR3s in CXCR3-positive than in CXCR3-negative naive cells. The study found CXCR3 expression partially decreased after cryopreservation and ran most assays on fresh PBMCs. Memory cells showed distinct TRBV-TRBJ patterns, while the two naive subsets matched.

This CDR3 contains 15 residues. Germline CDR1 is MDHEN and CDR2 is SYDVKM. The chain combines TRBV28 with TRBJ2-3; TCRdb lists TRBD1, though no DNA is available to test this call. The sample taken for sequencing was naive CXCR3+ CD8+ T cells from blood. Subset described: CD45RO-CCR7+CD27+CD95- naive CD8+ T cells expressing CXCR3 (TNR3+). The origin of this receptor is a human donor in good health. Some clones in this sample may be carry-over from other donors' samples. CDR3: CASSPRTGGTDTQYF.